This T cell receptor beta chain comes out of a study of shared clonotypes between healthy human individuals. Researchers drew on roughly 100 million PBMCs for genomic DNA from unsorted samples. Clones were read by immunoSEQ multiplex PCR, and TCRdb kept only the in-frame ones, dropping some. The table has fewer than 650,000 clones, less than 80% seen once. The sequence was collected from a woman aged 35 to 49 in good health. Some clones in this sample may be carry-over from other donors' samples. Sequencing was carried out using PBMCs.

Written as DNA, the CDR3 is TGTGCCAGCAGTTTATTAGTGATTCCCGTGGGCGGCTACACCTTC. Translated, it gives CASSLLVIPVGGYTF. V gene TRBV28 combines with J gene TRBJ1-2; D is unresolved. The CDR3 has 15 residues. From germline, CDR1 is MDHEN and CDR2 SYDVKM. Trimming removed 1 base from V and 8 bases from J, with 17 bases in between.